This T cell receptor beta chain was found in a study of blood T cell repertoires in COVID-19. As for the study in general: Samples taken during acute and convalescent COVID-19 were collected in the United States, Italy and Spain. Nucleic acid was either cDNA or gDNA, and it came from T cells, B-cell-depleted T cells, or PBMCs.

V was clipped by 3 bases and J by 2 bases, with 5 bases between them. Germline CDR1 reads GTSNPN; CDR2 reads SVGIG (reference sequence). The CDR3 consists of 12 residues. Per the original methods: Amplifying reference gene primers gave estimates of nucleated cell counts. Assay: immunoSEQ multiplex PCR; the TCRdb copy retains only in-frame clones and omits some. The DNA gave D and trimming, while V, J and clone size come from that table. The sample consists of 150,000 or so clones, about four fifths of them appearing once. The sample was peripheral blood. This clonotype was sampled from a woman aged 60-70 years with acute or convalescent COVID-19. The V call is TRBV30, the J call TRBJ1-5; D unclear. CDR3 sequence reads: CAWSAGNQPQHF. CDR3 in DNA: TGTGCCTGGAGCGCAGGCAATCAGCCCCAGCATTTT.